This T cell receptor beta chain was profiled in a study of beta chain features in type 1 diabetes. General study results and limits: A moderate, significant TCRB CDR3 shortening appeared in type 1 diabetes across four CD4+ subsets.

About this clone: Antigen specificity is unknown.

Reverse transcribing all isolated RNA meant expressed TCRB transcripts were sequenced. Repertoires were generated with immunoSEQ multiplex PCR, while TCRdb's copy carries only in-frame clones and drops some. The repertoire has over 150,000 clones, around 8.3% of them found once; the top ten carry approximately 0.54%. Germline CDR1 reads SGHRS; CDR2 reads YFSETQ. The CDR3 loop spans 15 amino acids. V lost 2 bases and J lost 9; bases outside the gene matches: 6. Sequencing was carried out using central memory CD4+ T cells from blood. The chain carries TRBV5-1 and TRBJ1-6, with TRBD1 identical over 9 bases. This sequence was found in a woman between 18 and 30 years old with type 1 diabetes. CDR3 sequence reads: CASSFQRDRVSPLHF. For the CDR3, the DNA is TGCGCCAGCAGCTTCCAAAGGGACAGGGTTTCACCCCTCCACTTT.